The T cell receptor (beta chain) under discussion was sequenced for a study of cytomegalovirus exposure and HLA in healthy donors. The CDR3 is 13 amino acids. V shed 5 bases, J shed 10 bases, and the junction held 10 bases outside the gene matches. Germline V gene sequence: CDR1 SNHLY, CDR2 FYNNEI. Use of 60 Vbeta and 13 Jbeta primers characterized the PCR. Here immunoSEQ multiplex PCR was the method, and the copy in TCRdb shows in-frame clones only, minus some. The table includes about 140,000 clones, 73% detected once. Sequenced: PBMCs. The sequence derives from a woman aged 35 to 49 in good health and CMV-seronegative. The V call is TRBV2, the J call TRBJ2-5, with 7 bases fitting TRBD1. The CDR3 sequence: CASSPGQERNQYF. The CDR3 nucleotides read TGTGCCAGCAGTCCAGGACAGGAGCGGAACCAGTACTTC.